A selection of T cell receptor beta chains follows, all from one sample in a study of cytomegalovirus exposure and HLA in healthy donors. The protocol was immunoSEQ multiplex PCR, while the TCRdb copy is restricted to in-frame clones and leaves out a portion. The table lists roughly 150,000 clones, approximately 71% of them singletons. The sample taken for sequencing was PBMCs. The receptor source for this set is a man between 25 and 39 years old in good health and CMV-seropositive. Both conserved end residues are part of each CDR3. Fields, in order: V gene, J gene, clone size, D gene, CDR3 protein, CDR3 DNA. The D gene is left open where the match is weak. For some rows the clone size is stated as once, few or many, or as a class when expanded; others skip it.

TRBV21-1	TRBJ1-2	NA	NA	CASTPGLDYGYTF	TGTGCCAGCACCCCGGGACTGGACTATGGCTACACCTTC
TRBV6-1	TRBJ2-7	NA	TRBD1	CASSEDGTGSYEQYF	TGTGCCAGCAGTGAAGACGGGACAGGGTCCTACGAGCAGTACTTC
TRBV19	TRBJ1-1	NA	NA	CASNHRRGTEAFF	TGTGCCAGCAACCACCGGCGGGGCACTGAAGCTTTCTTT
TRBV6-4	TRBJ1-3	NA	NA	CASREVGTHSGNTIYF	TGCGCCAGTAGAGAAGTAGGGACACACTCTGGAAACACCATATATTTT
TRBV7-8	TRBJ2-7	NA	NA	CASSLDGGARREQYF	TGTGCCAGCAGCTTAGACGGCGGAGCCCGGCGCGAGCAGTACTTC
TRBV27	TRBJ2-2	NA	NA	CASSFSVRANTGELFF	TGTGCCAGCAGTTTTAGTGTGAGGGCGAACACCGGGGAGCTGTTTTTT
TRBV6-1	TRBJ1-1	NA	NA	CASISHTFLEAFF	TGTGCCAGCATCTCACACACCTTCCTTGAAGCTTTCTTT
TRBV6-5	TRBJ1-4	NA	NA	CASTLPARTEKLFF	TGTGCCAGCACCCTCCCGGCCAGGACAGAAAAACTGTTTTTT
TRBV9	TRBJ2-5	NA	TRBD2	CASSSRLADETQYF	TGTGCCAGCAGCTCCCGACTAGCTGATGAGACCCAGTACTTC
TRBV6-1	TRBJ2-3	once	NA	CASSELAYYSTDTQYF	TGTGCCAGCAGTGAATTAGCCTATTATAGCACAGATACGCAGTATTTT
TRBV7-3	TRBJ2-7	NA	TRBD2	CASSLSSSGGSYEQYF	TGTGCTAGCAGCTTAAGCTCTAGCGGGGGGTCCTACGAGCAGTACTTC